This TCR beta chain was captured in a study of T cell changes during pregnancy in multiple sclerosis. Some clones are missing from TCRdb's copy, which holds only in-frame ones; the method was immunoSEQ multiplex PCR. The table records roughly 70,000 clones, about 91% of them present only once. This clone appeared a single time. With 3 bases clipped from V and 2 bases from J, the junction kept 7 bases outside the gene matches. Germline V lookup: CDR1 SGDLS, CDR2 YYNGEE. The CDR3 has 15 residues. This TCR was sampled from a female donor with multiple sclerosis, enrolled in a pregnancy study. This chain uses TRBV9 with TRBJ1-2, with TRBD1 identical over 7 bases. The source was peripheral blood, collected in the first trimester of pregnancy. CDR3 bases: TGTGCCAGCAGCGCCTACAGGGGCTTGAACTATGGCTACACCTTC. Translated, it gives CASSAYRGLNYGYTF.